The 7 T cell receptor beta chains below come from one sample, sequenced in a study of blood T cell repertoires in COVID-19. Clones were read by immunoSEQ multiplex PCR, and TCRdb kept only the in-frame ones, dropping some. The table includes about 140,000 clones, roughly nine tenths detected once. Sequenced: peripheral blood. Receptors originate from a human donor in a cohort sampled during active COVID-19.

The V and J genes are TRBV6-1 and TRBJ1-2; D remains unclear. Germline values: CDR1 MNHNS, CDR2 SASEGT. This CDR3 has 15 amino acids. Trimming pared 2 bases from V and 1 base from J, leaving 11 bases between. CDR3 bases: TGTGCCAGCAGTGAAATAGGAGGGAATAACTATGGCTACACCTTC. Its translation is CASSEIGGNNYGYTF.

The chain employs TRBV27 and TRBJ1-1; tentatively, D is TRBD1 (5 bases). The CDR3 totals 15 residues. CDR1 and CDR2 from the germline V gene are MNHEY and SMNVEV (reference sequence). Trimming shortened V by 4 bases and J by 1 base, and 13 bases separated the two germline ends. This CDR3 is CASSSWTLGNTEAFF. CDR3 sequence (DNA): TGTGCCAGCAGTTCCTGGACACTGGGGAACACTGAAGCTTTCTTT.

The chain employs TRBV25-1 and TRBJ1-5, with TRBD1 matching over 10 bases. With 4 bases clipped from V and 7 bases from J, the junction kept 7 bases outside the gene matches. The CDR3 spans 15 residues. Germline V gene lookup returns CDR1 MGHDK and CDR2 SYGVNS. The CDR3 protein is CASSAAGQGVQPQHF. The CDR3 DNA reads TGTGCCAGCAGTGCTGCCGGACAGGGGGTGCAGCCCCAGCATTTT.

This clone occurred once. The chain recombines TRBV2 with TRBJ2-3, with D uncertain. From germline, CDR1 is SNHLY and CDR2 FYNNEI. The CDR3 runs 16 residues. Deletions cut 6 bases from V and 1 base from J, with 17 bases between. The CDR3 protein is CASSLNPGVRTDTQYF. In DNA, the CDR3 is TGTGCCAGCAGCCTAAACCCCGGAGTTCGCACAGATACGCAGTATTTT.

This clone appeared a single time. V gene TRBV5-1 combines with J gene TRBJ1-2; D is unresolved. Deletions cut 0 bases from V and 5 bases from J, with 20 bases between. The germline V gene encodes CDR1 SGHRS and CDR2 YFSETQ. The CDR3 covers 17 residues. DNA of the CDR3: TGCGCCAGCAGCTTGGAACCCGTTGCGGGGTCTGGGTATGGCTACACCTTC. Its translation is CASSLEPVAGSGYGYTF.

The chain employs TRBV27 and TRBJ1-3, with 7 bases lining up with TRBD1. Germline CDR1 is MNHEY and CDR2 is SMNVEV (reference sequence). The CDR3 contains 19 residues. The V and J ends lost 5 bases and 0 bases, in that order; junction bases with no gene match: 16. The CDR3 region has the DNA TGTGCCAGCAGTCTCCTCCCTCCGGGACAGAGAAGCTCTGGAAACACCATATATTTT. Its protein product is CASSLLPPGQRSSGNTIYF.

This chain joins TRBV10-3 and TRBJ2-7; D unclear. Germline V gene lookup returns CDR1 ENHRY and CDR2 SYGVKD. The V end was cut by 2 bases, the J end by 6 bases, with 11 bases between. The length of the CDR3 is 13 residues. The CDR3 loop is CAISEGPTPEQYF. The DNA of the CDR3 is TGTGCCATCAGTGAGGGCCCCACCCCCGAGCAGTACTTC.